The next 32 T cell receptor beta chains were all read from a single sample in a study of blood T cell repertoires in COVID-19. Only in-frame clones appear in the TCRdb table, and some are missing; sequencing was by immunoSEQ multiplex PCR. Here the sample spans around 240,000 clones, around 88% being singletons. Sequencing was carried out using PBMCs or T cells enriched from blood (not recorded which). These receptors were collected from a woman aged 50 to 60 who had recovered from COVID-19.

The V call is TRBV9, the J call TRBJ1-4; tentatively, D is TRBD1 (5 bases). CDR3 length equals 15 residues. The V end was cut by 3 bases, the J end by 7 bases, with 16 bases between. The germline gives CDR1 SGDLS, CDR2 YYNGEE. CDR3 sequence (DNA): TGTGCCAGCAGCGAAAGTCTAGGGGCTCTTGAAAAACTGTTTTTT. As protein: CASSESLGALEKLFF.

This chain links TRBV27 with TRBJ2-1, with TRBD2 matching 13 bases. The CDR3 length is 18 residues. With 7 bases clipped from V and 6 bases from J, the junction kept 15 bases outside the gene matches. Germline values: CDR1 MNHEY, CDR2 SMNVEV (reference sequence). This CDR3 reads CASTPLPGLAGVINEQFF. Written as DNA, the CDR3 is TGTGCCAGCACCCCCCTCCCCGGACTAGCGGGAGTAATCAATGAGCAGTTCTTC.

This clone occurred a few times. The V gene is TRBV3-1 (or the pseudogene TRBV3-2), the J gene TRBJ2-5; TRBD1 agrees at 12 bases. The CDR3 loop spans 21 amino acids. V shed 3 bases and J 5 bases; nucleotides not matched to a gene: 22. Germline values: CDR1 LGHDT, CDR2 YNNKEL (reference sequence). The CDR3 here is CASSHRKNSGTGGAPGETQYF. CDR3 DNA sequence: TGTGCCAGCAGCCATCGGAAGAACTCCGGGACAGGGGGCGCCCCGGGGGAGACCCAGTACTTC.

The V gene is TRBV2, the J gene TRBJ1-2; tentatively, D is TRBD1 (5 bases). The V gene lost 2 bases and the J gene lost 8 bases, with 12 bases spanning the gap. The germline CDR1 and CDR2 sequences are SNHLY and FYNNEI. The CDR3 runs to 13 residues. The CDR3, as DNA: TGTGCCAGCAGTGAAAGGAGGGGAGGGGGCTACACCTTC. Protein: CASSERRGGGYTF.

The chain recombines TRBV7-3 with TRBJ2-7; D gene ambiguous. V gave up 2 bases and J gave up 4 bases, with 12 bases separating them. CDR3 length equals 14 residues. From germline, CDR1 is SGHTA and CDR2 FQGTGA. The CDR3 region is CASSLGPGPYEQYF. In nucleotides, the CDR3 is TGTGCCAGCAGCTTAGGCCCGGGTCCGTACGAGCAGTACTTC.

This clone appeared a few times. The rearrangement links TRBV28 to TRBJ2-1; D uncertain. V was clipped by 6 bases and J by 3 bases, with 3 bases between them. Germline lookup yields CDR1 MDHEN and CDR2 SYDVKM. The CDR3 covers 11 residues. The CDR3 region is CASSFYNEQFF. The CDR3 DNA reads as TGTGCCAGCAGCTTCTACAATGAGCAGTTCTTC.

The chain recombines TRBV27 with TRBJ1-2; D gene ambiguous. CDR3 length: 16 residues. The V and J ends lost 0 bases and 4 bases respectively, with 15 bases between them. Germline CDR1 MNHEY, CDR2 SMNVEV (reference sequence). The chain's CDR3 is CASSLSQGDSLYGYTF. The CDR3 region has the DNA TGTGCCAGCAGTTTATCACAAGGAGACTCCCTCTATGGCTACACCTTC.

The chain uses TRBV29-1 and TRBJ2-1; D not resolved. The CDR3 consists of 13 residues. V lost 7 bases and J 2 bases, leaving 12 bases between the germline ends. CDR1 is SQVTM and CDR2 is ANQGSEA in the germline V gene. CDR3 amino acids: CSAQDQPYNEQFF. The CDR3 nucleotides read TGCAGCGCGCAGGATCAGCCCTACAATGAGCAGTTCTTC.

The V call is TRBV11-2, the J call TRBJ1-1; TRBD1 might be the D (5 bases). Trimming cost V 2 bases and J 7 bases, with 8 bases left between them. The CDR3 is 12 amino acids. Germline lookup yields CDR1 SGHAT and CDR2 FQNNGV. The DNA for the CDR3 is TGTGCCAGCAGCTTAAGGGGTGATGAAGCTTTCTTT. This translates into CASSLRGDEAFF.

The chain employs TRBV11-1 and TRBJ2-7, with 8 bases lining up with TRBD1. CDR1 and CDR2 (germline): SGHAT, FQDESV (reference sequence). V trimming: 5 bases; J trimming: 4 bases; junction bases outside the gene matches: 10. This CDR3 is 15 amino acids long. The DNA of the CDR3 is TGTGCCAGCAGCCCCTTCGGGTACAGGGGGTACGAGCAGTACTTC. The encoded protein is CASSPFGYRGYEQYF.

The V and J genes are TRBV29-1 and TRBJ2-1; 14 nucleotides agree with TRBD2. CDR1 is SQVTM, CDR2 ANQGSEA, per germline. This CDR3 has 18 residues. J was trimmed by 6 bases and V by 4 bases; bases with no gene match: 14. The CDR3 region has the DNA TGCAGCGTTGTAAGACTAGCGGGAGGGCCGGTAGATATCAATGAGCAGTTCTTC. Protein sequence: CSVVRLAGGPVDINEQFF.

The chain employs TRBV12-3 or TRBV12-4 and TRBJ2-1, with no clear D. CDR3 length equals 11 residues. The ends were cut back, 5 bases at V and 10 bases at J, with 9 bases in the middle. The CDR3: CASSTRREQFF. The CDR3 region has the DNA TGTGCCAGCAGTACCCGCCGGGAGCAGTTCTTC.

The chain has TRBV19 and TRBJ2-7, with a possible D match to TRBD2 (5 bases). V lost 3 bases and J 2 bases, leaving 11 bases between the germline ends. In germline, CDR1 is LNHDA, CDR2 SQIVND (reference sequence). The CDR3 totals 14 residues. Here the CDR3 DNA reads TGTGCCAGTAGTATCCGCGGGCCCACCTACGAGCAGTACTTC. It translates to CASSIRGPTYEQYF.

This clone was detected a few times. V and J are TRBV10-3 and TRBJ2-7, with TRBD2 matching over 8 bases. V dropped 10 bases and J dropped 3; count of bases not matched to a gene: 14. CDR3 length equals 15 residues. Germline loops: CDR1 ENHRY, CDR2 SYGVKD. The CDR3 sequence is CATGGDDLYHYEQYF. CDR3 in DNA: TGTGCCACCGGGGGGGACGATTTATACCACTACGAGCAGTACTTC.

Concerning this clone: In the same sample, other DNA sequences code for this CDR3. The J gene is TRBJ1-2, the V gene TRBV5-6, with TRBD1 matching 7 bases. J was trimmed by 3 bases and V by 0 bases; bases with no gene match: 2. Germline V lookup: CDR1 SGHDT, CDR2 YYEEEE. There are 14 residues in the CDR3. The CDR3 DNA follows: TGTGCCAGCAGCTTGGGGGGGACAGACTATGGCTACACCTTC. Amino acids: CASSLGGTDYGYTF.

The genes are TRBV28 and TRBJ1-1; a weak D match, TRBD1 (5 bases). CDR1 and CDR2 (germline): MDHEN, SYDVKM. V was clipped by 7 bases and J by 1 base, with 13 bases between them. The CDR3 consists of 14 residues. This CDR3 reads CASTLRTRNTEAFF. CDR3 coding DNA: TGTGCCAGCACCCTGAGGACAAGGAACACTGAAGCTTTCTTT.

This clone was observed a single time. V usage is TRBV3-1 (or the pseudogene TRBV3-2) and J usage is TRBJ1-1; D may be TRBD1 (6 bases). V lost 0 bases and J lost 10, with 12 bases in between. Germline CDR1 reads LGHDT; CDR2 reads YNNKEL (reference sequence). This CDR3 spans 13 amino acids. CDR3 nucleotide sequence: TGTGCCAGCAGCCAAGATATCCGAGGGGGAGCTTTCTTT. Amino acid sequence: CASSQDIRGGAFF.

The chain recombines TRBV27 with TRBJ2-1, with D possibly matching TRBD2 (5 bases). This CDR3 is built from 15 residues. V gave up 2 bases and J gave up 4 bases, with 12 bases separating them. Germline CDR1 reads MNHEY; CDR2 reads SMNVEV (reference sequence). The CDR3 protein is CASSLGFERYNEQFF. The CDR3 region has the DNA TGTGCCAGCAGTTTAGGTTTCGAGCGGTACAATGAGCAGTTCTTC.

The genes are TRBV7-6 and TRBJ1-2, with TRBD1 as a possible D gene (5 bases). Germline loops: CDR1 SGHVS, CDR2 FNYEAQ. CDR3 length: 15 amino acids. Between the trimmed V and J ends, which lost 3 bases and 2 bases, there was a span of 13 bases. The CDR3 DNA is TGTGCCAGCAGCTTGACAGCACCGCCCAACTATGGCTACACCTTC. Translating gives CASSLTAPPNYGYTF.

The gene calls are TRBV21-1 and TRBJ2-3; TRBD2 is the table's D call, not checked against the DNA. TRBV21-1 is classified as a pseudogene. CDR3 length: 17 residues. CDR3 amino acids: CASDTLAGYNRGDTQYF. DNA of the CDR3: TGTGCCAGCGACACACTAGCGGGTTACAACAGGGGAGATACGCAGTATTTT.

V gene TRBV6-2 or TRBV6-3 combines with J gene TRBJ1-5, with D tentatively TRBD1 (5 bases). CDR1 and CDR2 from the germline V gene are MNHEY and SVGEGT. Trimming pared 4 bases from V and 1 base from J, leaving 11 bases between. The CDR3 totals 15 residues. The CDR3 coding sequence is TGTGCCAGCAGTTGGGGCCTTACCAGCAATCAGCCCCAGCATTTT. It translates to CASSWGLTSNQPQHF.

The rearrangement links TRBV15 to TRBJ1-5; D perhaps matches TRBD1 (6 bases). Trimming cost V 3 bases and J 5 bases, with 14 bases left between them. CDR3 length equals 15 residues. Germline CDR1 reads LNHNV; CDR2 reads YYDKDF (reference sequence). Here the CDR3 DNA reads TGTGCCACCAGCAGCGGGACACCCCTCGATCAGCCCCAGCATTTT. It yields the protein CATSSGTPLDQPQHF. Supplemented by reference TRBV15 and TRBJ1-5, the full variable domain reads DAMVIQNPRYQVTQFGKPVTLSCSQTLNHNVMYWYQQKSSQAPKLLFHYYDKDFNNEADTPDNFQSRRPNTSFCFLDIRSPGLGDTAMYLCATSSGTPLDQPQHFGDGTRLSIL.

The rearrangement links TRBV3-1 (or the pseudogene TRBV3-2) to TRBJ2-1, with TRBD2 identical over 13 bases. The germline gives CDR1 LGHDT, CDR2 YNNKEL (reference sequence). J lost 1 base, V lost 0 bases, and 12 bases had no gene match. The CDR3 is made up of 21 amino acids. The CDR3 spells CASSQDQRTSGSALSYNEQFF. The CDR3 DNA sequence: TGTGCCAGCAGCCAAGATCAGAGGACTAGCGGGAGCGCTCTTTCCTACAATGAGCAGTTCTTC.

This chain links TRBV4-2 with TRBJ1-1; 7 nucleotides agree with TRBD1. Germline V CDR1 and CDR2: LGHNA, YNFKEQ. Trimming at V came to 0 bases and at J to 6 bases, leaving 1 base not matched to a gene. CDR3 length equals 13 residues. The CDR3, as DNA: TGTGCCAGCAGCCAAGATCAGGGGGCTGAAGCTTTCTTT. As protein: CASSQDQGAEAFF.

A few counts support this clone. The rearrangement joins TRBV11-3 to TRBJ1-2, with a tentative D call TRBD1 (5 bases). Germline CDR1 reads SGHNT; CDR2 reads YENEEA. The CDR3 spans 14 residues. The V gene lost 0 bases and the J gene lost 3 bases, with 8 bases spanning the gap. The CDR3 region is CASSLEPRDYGYTF. The CDR3 nucleotides are TGTGCCAGCAGCTTAGAGCCCAGGGACTATGGCTACACCTTC.

J is TRBJ2-5 and V is TRBV11-2; 7 nucleotides align to TRBD1. Looked up from germline, CDR1 is SGHAT and CDR2 is FQNNGV. The V and J ends lost 3 bases and 5 bases, in that order; junction bases with no gene match: 9. The CDR3 is 15 amino acids. The CDR3 region is CASSFGTVIMETQYF. CDR3 sequence (DNA): TGTGCCAGCAGCTTTGGGACAGTGATCATGGAGACCCAGTACTTC.

The rearrangement joins TRBV30 to TRBJ1-1, with no clear D. The CDR3 consists of 13 residues. Germline loops: CDR1 GTSNPN, CDR2 SVGIG (reference sequence). V was pared by 8 bases and J by 0 bases, with 13 bases between. CDR3 sequence reads: CAVTVRMNTEAFF. CDR3 in DNA: TGTGCCGTTACGGTGCGGATGAACACTGAAGCTTTCTTT.

This clone was picked up one time. The V gene is TRBV12-3 or TRBV12-4, the J gene TRBJ2-3; no definite D call. This CDR3 region has 11 residues. Trimming removed 3 bases from V and 4 bases from J, with 2 bases in between. This CDR3 reads CASSFADTQYF. In DNA form, the CDR3 reads TGTGCCAGCAGTTTCGCAGATACGCAGTATTTT.

The CDR3 spells CASSQSGGGRQPQHF. The CDR3 nucleotides are TGCGCCAGCAGCCAAAGCGGTGGGGGGAGGCAGCCCCAGCATTTT. The genes are TRBV4-1 and TRBJ1-5, with D possibly TRBD1 on 5 matching bases. The CDR3 extends over 15 amino acids. V lost 2 bases and J lost 7, with 15 bases in between. Germline CDR1 MGHRA, CDR2 YSYEKL.

The count of this clone is one. The CDR3, as DNA: TGTGCCAGCAGAGCGGCGCAGGGAGGAACTCCTATTGGATCCTATAATTCACCCCTCCACTTT. As protein: CASRAAQGGTPIGSYNSPLHF. The chain uses TRBV28 and TRBJ1-6, with D perhaps TRBD1 (5 bases). The CDR3 extends over 21 amino acids. Deletions cut 6 bases from V and 1 base from J, with 28 bases between. In germline, CDR1 is MDHEN, CDR2 SYDVKM. The whole variable domain, filled in from reference TRBV28 and TRBJ1-6, reads DVKVTQSSRYLVKRTGEKVFLECVQDMDHENMFWYRQDPGLGLRLIYFSYDVKMKEKGDIPEGYSVSREKKERFSLILESASTNQTSMYLCASRAAQGGTPIGSYNSPLHFGNGTRLTVT.

The chain has TRBV7-9 and TRBJ1-6; D possibly corresponds to TRBD1 (5 bases). Trimming took 4 bases from V and 7 from J, leaving 11 bases between them. Looked up from germline, CDR1 is SEHNR and CDR2 is FQNEAQ (reference sequence). The CDR3 runs to 14 residues. CDR3 nucleotides: TGTGCCAGCAGCTCCCAGGGAAACAATTCACCCCTCCACTTT. Its protein is CASSSQGNNSPLHF.

The chain employs TRBV7-2 and TRBJ1-6; D remains unclear. The CDR3 length is 15 residues. In germline, CDR1 is SGHTA, CDR2 FQGNSA. Trimming pared 2 bases from V and 7 bases from J, leaving 12 bases between. CDR3 bases: TGTGCCAGCAGCTTAAATGGCAGGCCGAATTCACCCCTCCACTTT. This gives the protein CASSLNGRPNSPLHF.